The entry below describes one TCR beta chain. The junction and the germline gene differ at one end; a read error may be behind it. This CDR3 comprises 12 residues. Germline V gene sequence: CDR1 MNHNY, CDR2 SVGAGI (reference sequence). Libraries were prepared by immunoSEQ multiplex PCR; TCRdb keeps only in-frame clonotypes and omits some of them. This sample carries 60,000 or so clones, 70% to 90% of them seen once, and the ten largest clones take 2% to 2.5%. The data derive from a study of Tregs in tolerant kidney transplant recipients. The rearrangement links TRBV6-6 to TRBJ2-3, with TRBD2 identical over 13 bases. The sample was Tregs from blood, taken before the transplant. The receptor was derived from a human donor who received a combined kidney and bone marrow transplant. The CDR3 sequence is CASSPGLAGVKF. The CDR3 nucleotides read TGTGCCAGCAGCCCCGGACTAGCGGGAGTAAAGTTT.